A selection of T cell receptor beta chains follows, all from one sample in a study of T cell responses to AZD1222 COVID-19 vaccine. Sequencing used immunoSEQ multiplex PCR; TCRdb keeps in-frame clones, though not all of them. The sample has approximately 150,000 clones, approximately 92% seen once. Here the sequenced sample was peripheral blood, taken on day 0 of AZD1222 vaccination. Receptors originate from an adult in good health. Each CDR3 is given with its conserved first and last residue. D genes are given only for firm matches. A row's size may be missing; if present it is once, few, many or a size class.

J: TRBJ2-1; V: TRBV6-6; D: TRBD2; length: 13; size: few; CDR3: CASLLAGAGEQFF; DNA: TGTGCCAGCTTGCTAGCGGGAGCAGGTGAGCAGTTCTTC
J: TRBJ2-7; V: TRBV2; D: -; length: 16; size: -; CDR3: CASSEAPGGLGYEQYF; DNA: TGTGCCAGCAGTGAAGCCCCCGGGGGATTAGGCTACGAGCAGTACTTC
J: TRBJ2-3; V: TRBV6-2/TRBV6-3; D: TRBD2; length: 13; size: -; CDR3: CASSGTSWDTQYF; DNA: TGTGCCAGCAGTGGGACTAGCTGGGATACGCAGTATTTT
J: TRBJ1-2; V: TRBV6-6; D: -; length: 13; size: -; CDR3: CASSSSGPSGYTF; DNA: TGTGCCAGCAGTAGTTCCGGTCCCTCTGGCTACACCTTC
J: TRBJ2-7; V: TRBV6-2/TRBV6-3; D: -; length: 13; size: few; CDR3: CASSRARVYEQYF; DNA: TGTGCCAGCAGTAGGGCAAGGGTCTACGAGCAGTACTTC
J: TRBJ1-2; V: TRBV27; D: -; length: 16; size: -; CDR3: CASSNYRTAPNYGYTF; DNA: TGTGCCAGCAGTAACTATAGGACAGCTCCAAACTATGGCTACACCTTC
J: TRBJ1-6; V: TRBV20-1; D: -; length: 15; size: -; CDR3: CSASVGGAGESPLHF; DNA: TGCAGTGCTAGTGTTGGGGGCGCCGGGGAATCACCCCTCCACTTT
J: TRBJ1-4; V: TRBV4-1; D: -; length: 16; size: -; CDR3: CASSQDSGSTNEKLFF; DNA: TGCGCCAGCAGCCAAGACTCAGGGTCAACTAATGAAAAACTGTTTTTT
J: TRBJ2-3; V: TRBV7-9; D: -; length: 16; size: -; CDR3: CASSFDGHSGTDTQYF; DNA: TGTGCCAGCAGCTTTGATGGCCACTCCGGCACAGATACGCAGTATTTT
J: TRBJ2-1; V: TRBV19; D: TRBD2; length: 17; size: once; CDR3: CASSPRPSGTLYNEQFF; DNA: TGTGCCAGTAGTCCCCGGCCTAGCGGGACTCTCTACAATGAGCAGTTCTTC
J: TRBJ2-7; V: TRBV2; D: TRBD1; length: 14; size: -; CDR3: CASSPGQGTYEQYF; DNA: TGTGCCAGCAGTCCGGGACAGGGGACATACGAGCAGTACTTC
J: TRBJ1-3; V: TRBV12-3/TRBV12-4; D: -; length: 12; size: once; CDR3: CASSLEGNTIYF; DNA: TGTGCCAGCAGTTTGGAAGGAAACACCATATATTTT
J: TRBJ1-1; V: TRBV5-5; D: -; length: 14; size: -; CDR3: CASSAAEINTEAFF; DNA: TGTGCCAGCAGCGCTGCTGAAATCAACACTGAAGCTTTCTTT
J: TRBJ2-5; V: TRBV3-1/TRBV3-2; D: TRBD2; length: 15; size: -; CDR3: CASSHATSGSETQYF; DNA: TGTGCCAGCAGCCATGCAACTAGCGGGAGCGAGACCCAGTACTTC
J: TRBJ1-3; V: TRBV4-2; D: TRBD1; length: 16; size: -; CDR3: CASSQPGQVPGNTIYF; DNA: TGTGCCAGCAGCCAACCGGGACAGGTACCTGGAAACACCATATATTTT
J: TRBJ2-2; V: TRBV2; D: -; length: 15; size: -; CDR3: CASSGWRANTGELFF; DNA: TGTGCCAGCAGCGGCTGGAGGGCGAACACCGGGGAGCTGTTTTTT
J: TRBJ2-7; V: TRBV5-6; D: TRBD2; length: 15; size: -; CDR3: CASSFGLAVSYEQYF; DNA: TGTGCCAGCAGCTTCGGACTAGCGGTTTCCTACGAGCAGTACTTC
J: TRBJ1-6; V: TRBV9; D: -; length: 15; size: -; CDR3: CASSSKGSGEAPLHF; DNA: TGTGCCAGCAGCTCGAAGGGGTCCGGGGAGGCACCCCTCCACTTT
J: TRBJ1-6; V: TRBV25-1; D: TRBD1; length: 17; size: -; CDR3: CASSDQDRAMGNSPLHF; DNA: TGTGCCAGCAGTGACCAGGACAGGGCTATGGGGAATTCACCCCTCCACTTT
J: TRBJ1-1; V: TRBV18; D: -; length: 15; size: -; CDR3: CASSPRRERNTEAFF; DNA: TGTGCCAGCTCACCAAGGCGAGAAAGGAACACTGAAGCTTTCTTT
J: TRBJ1-1; V: TRBV29-1; D: -; length: 13; size: -; CDR3: CSVEPESYSEAFF; DNA: TGCAGCGTTGAGCCGGAATCCTACTCTGAAGCTTTCTTT
J: TRBJ1-2; V: TRBV12-5; D: -; length: 15; size: -; CDR3: CASGLVAKMNYGYTF; DNA: TGTGCTAGTGGTTTGGTTGCCAAGATGAACTATGGCTACACCTTC
J: TRBJ2-7; V: TRBV2; D: -; length: 13; size: -; CDR3: CASSVGPSAEQYF; DNA: TGTGCCAGCAGCGTGGGGCCTTCCGCGGAGCAGTACTTC
J: TRBJ2-5; V: TRBV5-1; D: -; length: 14; size: -; CDR3: CASSLEDPQETQYF; DNA: TGCGCCAGCAGCTTGGAAGACCCCCAAGAGACCCAGTACTTC
J: TRBJ2-1; V: TRBV11-3; D: -; length: 14; size: -; CDR3: CASSGAGSYNEQFF; DNA: TGTGCCAGCAGCGGCGCAGGGTCCTACAATGAGCAGTTCTTC
J: TRBJ1-1; V: TRBV7-6; D: -; length: 15; size: -; CDR3: CASSLAGAGGTEAFF; DNA: TGTGCCAGCAGCTTAGCCGGGGCTGGGGGCACTGAAGCTTTCTTT
J: TRBJ1-3; V: TRBV9; D: -; length: 15; size: -; CDR3: CASSASGSSGNTIYF; DNA: TGTGCCAGCAGCGCGTCAGGGAGCTCTGGAAACACCATATATTTT
J: TRBJ2-7; V: TRBV10-3; D: -; length: 13; size: -; CDR3: CAISSDDFYEQYF; DNA: TGTGCCATCAGCTCGGACGATTTCTACGAGCAGTACTTC
J: TRBJ2-1; V: TRBV5-1; D: -; length: 15; size: -; CDR3: CASSLVEGLGNEQFF; DNA: TGCGCCAGCAGCTTGGTGGAGGGACTGGGCAATGAGCAGTTCTTC
J: TRBJ2-1; V: TRBV7-2; D: TRBD2; length: 16; size: -; CDR3: CASSSRVLAGVDEQFF; DNA: TGTGCCAGCAGCTCTAGAGTACTAGCGGGAGTAGATGAGCAGTTCTTC
J: TRBJ2-3; V: TRBV11-2; D: -; length: 15; size: -; CDR3: CASSLIRVRADTQYF; DNA: TGTGCCAGCAGCTTAATCCGGGTTAGGGCAGATACGCAGTATTTT
J: TRBJ1-6; V: TRBV6-5; D: TRBD1; length: 15; size: -; CDR3: CASSYGTGRNSPLHF; DNA: TGTGCCAGCAGTTATGGGACAGGCCGTAATTCACCCCTCCACTTT
J: TRBJ2-2; V: TRBV19; D: -; length: 13; size: -; CDR3: CASSIVSIGELFF; DNA: TGTGCCAGTAGTATAGTGTCGATCGGGGAGCTGTTTTTT
J: TRBJ1-1; V: TRBV5-6; D: TRBD1; length: 14; size: -; CDR3: CASSSTGRNTEAFF; DNA: TGTGCCAGCAGCTCGACAGGGAGGAACACTGAAGCTTTCTTT
J: TRBJ1-1; V: TRBV15; D: -; length: 15; size: -; CDR3: CATSTLTPKATEAFF; DNA: TGTGCCACCAGCACCCTGACACCCAAGGCCACTGAAGCTTTCTTT
J: TRBJ1-1; V: TRBV29-1; D: TRBD1; length: 13; size: -; CDR3: CSVWTGRDTEAFF; DNA: TGCAGCGTTTGGACAGGTCGGGACACTGAAGCTTTCTTT
J: TRBJ2-3; V: TRBV30; D: -; length: 17; size: -; CDR3: CAWKVGLGGLSTDTQYF; DNA: TGTGCCTGGAAAGTTGGTCTTGGCGGACTATCCACAGATACGCAGTATTTT
J: TRBJ2-7; V: TRBV18; D: -; length: 12; size: -; CDR3: CASSPTGYEQYF; DNA: TGTGCCAGCTCACCCACAGGGTACGAGCAGTACTTC
J: TRBJ2-7; V: TRBV19; D: -; length: 16; size: few; CDR3: CASSITTQGGGVEQYF; DNA: TGTGCCAGTTCTATAACCACCCAGGGGGGTGGGGTCGAGCAGTACTTC
J: TRBJ2-1; V: TRBV5-1; D: -; length: 16; size: once; CDR3: CASSQPGGGSYNEQFF; DNA: TGCGCCAGCAGCCAGCCCGGGGGCGGGTCCTACAATGAGCAGTTCTTC
J: TRBJ2-7; V: TRBV5-4; D: TRBD2; length: 16; size: -; CDR3: CASSSGGRREVREQYF; DNA: TGTGCCAGCAGCTCTGGAGGGCGGCGGGAGGTGAGGGAGCAGTACTTC
J: TRBJ1-2; V: TRBV7-9; D: -; length: 15; size: once; CDR3: CASSSHLGGLHGYTF; DNA: TGTGCCAGCAGCTCTCACCTTGGTGGATTACATGGCTACACCTTC
J: TRBJ1-2; V: TRBV10-2; D: -; length: 13; size: -; CDR3: CASSESTSGGYTF; DNA: TGCGCCAGCAGTGAGTCAACCTCGGGGGGCTACACCTTC
J: TRBJ1-4; V: TRBV2; D: TRBD1; length: 14; size: -; CDR3: CASKLDRANEKLFF; DNA: TGTGCCAGCAAGCTGGACAGGGCGAACGAAAAACTGTTTTTT
J: TRBJ2-2; V: TRBV3-1/TRBV3-2; D: -; length: 16; size: -; CDR3: CASSTTRTVGTGELFF; DNA: TGTGCCAGCAGCACCACCAGGACGGTCGGCACCGGGGAGCTGTTTTTT
J: TRBJ1-2; V: TRBV6-1; D: TRBD1; length: 15; size: -; CDR3: CASSNRDRHWKGYTF; DNA: TGTGCCAGCAGTAACCGGGACAGGCATTGGAAGGGCTACACCTTC
J: TRBJ2-4; V: TRBV5-1; D: TRBD2; length: 15; size: -; CDR3: CASRVAGGPKNIQYF; DNA: TGCGCCAGCAGAGTAGCGGGAGGGCCCAAAAACATTCAGTACTTC
J: TRBJ2-7; V: TRBV18; D: -; length: 14; size: -; CDR3: CASSPAESSYEQYF; DNA: TGTGCCAGCTCACCAGCCGAAAGCTCCTACGAGCAGTACTTC
J: TRBJ2-2; V: TRBV5-4; D: TRBD1; length: 16; size: -; CDR3: CASSLSTGKAAGELFF; DNA: TGTGCCAGCAGCTTGTCGACAGGGAAGGCCGCCGGGGAGCTGTTTTTT
J: TRBJ2-7; V: TRBV12-3/TRBV12-4; D: -; length: 12; size: -; CDR3: CASSFALYEQYF; DNA: TGTGCCAGCAGTTTCGCGCTCTACGAGCAGTACTTC
J: TRBJ2-6; V: TRBV2; D: -; length: 16; size: -; CDR3: CASSLRGGSGANVLTF; DNA: TGTGCCAGCAGTCTCAGGGGTGGCTCTGGGGCCAACGTCCTGACTTTC
J: TRBJ1-2; V: TRBV19; D: -; length: 11; size: -; CDR3: CASTDTYGYTF; DNA: TGTGCCAGTACCGACACCTATGGCTACACCTTC
J: TRBJ2-3; V: TRBV6-5; D: TRBD2; length: 13; size: -; CDR3: CAGEAGGTDTQYF; DNA: TGTGCCGGGGAAGCGGGAGGGACAGATACGCAGTATTTT
J: TRBJ2-3; V: TRBV5-1; D: TRBD2; length: 19; size: -; CDR3: CASSLGSVPGLAGVDTQYF; DNA: TGCGCCAGCAGCTTGGGGTCCGTACCGGGACTAGCGGGAGTGGATACGCAGTATTTT
J: TRBJ2-2; V: TRBV7-9; D: -; length: 14; size: -; CDR3: CASSPPAGSGELFF; DNA: TGTGCCAGCAGCCCGCCCGCAGGGTCCGGGGAGCTGTTTTTT
J: TRBJ1-2; V: TRBV5-6; D: TRBD1; length: 13; size: once; CDR3: CASSGTVNYGYTF; DNA: TGTGCCAGCAGCGGGACAGTTAACTATGGCTACACCTTC
J: TRBJ1-1; V: TRBV6-1; D: -; length: 14; size: -; CDR3: CASSLTGKNTEAFF; DNA: TGTGCCAGCAGTCTAACAGGGAAAAACACTGAAGCTTTCTTT